This T cell receptor beta chain emerged from a study of CD8+CD57+ T cells in acquired aplastic anemia. Comments on this clonotype: No antigen is known for it.

CDR3 and TCR beta VDJ profiling relied on a genomic DNA template. TCRdb called the reads again in MiXCR, with one record for every CDR3 protein. The sample shows more than 250,000 distinct CDR3 sequences, 55% to 65% of them seen only once. Findings of the study overall: Both patients and controls carried the same twenty-nine CD8+ CDR3 sequences.

This CDR3 comprises 14 residues. Germline V gene lookup returns CDR1 SGHAT and CDR2 FQNNGV. V was pared by 6 bases and J by 1 base, with 12 bases between. This clonotype was obtained from a human donor with severe aplastic anemia or a healthy control (not recorded which). The chain uses TRBV11-2 and TRBJ1-1; the D gene is possibly TRBD1 (5 bases). The specimen was sorted CD4+, CD8+, or CD8+CD57+ T cells (not recorded which) from PBMCs. The CDR3 region is CASRMAGRNTEAFF. The CDR3 coding sequence is TGTGCCAGCAGAATGGCGGGACGGAACACTGAAGCTTTCTTT. The variable domain in full, completed from reference TRBV11-2 and TRBJ1-1, reads EAGVAQSPRYKIIEKRQSVAFWCNPISGHATLYWYQQILGQGPKLLIQFQNNGVVDDSQLPKDRFSAERLKGVDSTLKIQPAKLEDSAVYLCASRMAGRNTEAFFGQGTRLTVV.